The entry below describes one T cell receptor beta chain. Its antigen is unknown. This sample stems from a study of neoadjuvant anti-PD-1 for oral cavity cancer. Study-level points and caveats: Only a few patients per response group were TCR-analyzed; validation needed.

Assay used: immunoSEQ multiplex PCR; TCRdb lists only in-frame clones, some missing. The sample records roughly 46,000 clones, roughly 77% being singletons. The germline V and J ends were trimmed by 4 bases and 4 bases, with 9 bases remaining between them. Germline V gives CDR1 SGHRS, CDR2 YFSETQ. The CDR3 sequence is 13 residues long. As for time point: after neoadjuvant nivolumab, at surgical resection. These newly diagnosed stage II-IVA oral cavity squamous cell carcinoma patients had no prior systemic or radiation treatment. Material: PBMCs, obtained after nivolumab (anti-PD-1) treatment. The chain joins TRBV5-1 to TRBJ1-5; D uncertain. This clonotype originated in a person aged 40 to 85 with oral cavity squamous cell carcinoma. As DNA, the CDR3 is TGCGCCAGCAGCCCGGGAGGTAATCAGCCCCAGCATTTT. Residues: CASSPGGNQPQHF.